Presented here are 22 T cell receptor beta chains from one specimen sequenced in a study. Using its own MiXCR run on the RT-PCR reads, TCRdb lists one record per CDR3 protein. The data show more than 550,000 distinct CDR3 sequences, 12% to 15% seen once. Specimen: memory CD4+ T cells from blood. These receptors were obtained from a female donor in good health, serving as a healthy control.

This clonotype was counted a few times. This chain links TRBV20-1 with TRBJ2-3; 11 positions agree with TRBD2. The CDR3 totals 17 residues. CDR1 and CDR2 from the germline V gene are DFQATT and SNEGSKA (reference sequence). V gave up 0 bases and J gave up 5 bases; unmatched junction bases: 10. CDR3 DNA sequence: TGCAGTGCTAGAGATCCCGGGCTAGCGGGAGGAAAAGATACGCAGTATTTT. This codes for CSARDPGLAGGKDTQYF.

In this sample, this clonotype turned up a few times. This sequence joins TRBV20-1 and TRBJ2-3; 7 nucleotides match TRBD1. Germline V gene data show CDR1 as DFQATT and CDR2 as SNEGSKA (reference sequence). V lost 2 bases and J lost 2; bases outside the gene matches: 13. The CDR3 is 17 amino acids. The CDR3 spells CSARFLGTEFFTDTQYF. The DNA for the CDR3 is TGCAGTGCTAGATTCCTAGGGACAGAATTTTTCACAGATACGCAGTATTTT.

The CDR3 loop reads CASSAEQGAWMDEKLFF. For the CDR3, the DNA is TGTGCCAGCAGCGCCGAACAGGGGGCTTGGATGGATGAAAAACTGTTTTTT. This chain joins TRBV9 and TRBJ1-4; 9 nucleotides line up with TRBD1. The CDR3 sequence is 17 residues long. J gave up 6 bases and V 3 bases, and 12 bases lay outside the gene matches. The V gene's germline CDR1 is SGDLS and CDR2 YYNGEE.

The gene calls are TRBV24-1 and TRBJ2-7, with D possibly matching TRBD1 (6 bases). CDR3 size: 13 residues. The germline gives CDR1 KGHDR, CDR2 SFDVKD. V was trimmed by 10 bases and J by 1 base, leaving 13 bases between them. CDR3 nucleotides: TGTGCCACACAGGGTTGGGATTCCTACGAGCAGTACTTC. Translated: CATQGWDSYEQYF.

This clonotype came up a few times. The rearrangement joins TRBV7-2 to TRBJ1-2, with D uncertain. The CDR3 covers 18 residues. The germline gives CDR1 SGHTA, CDR2 FQGNSA. The V and J ends lost 0 bases and 1 base respectively, with 18 bases between them. This CDR3 is CASSLALGTQALNYGYTF. As DNA, the CDR3 is TGTGCCAGCAGCTTAGCCCTAGGTACGCAGGCTCTTAACTATGGCTACACCTTC. The full variable domain, rest sourced from reference TRBV7-2 and TRBJ1-2, is GAGVSQSPSNKVTEKGKDVELRCDPISGHTALYWYRQSLGQGLEFLIYFQGNSAPDKSGLPSDRFSAERTGGSVSTLTIQRTQQEDSAVYLCASSLALGTQALNYGYTFGSGTRLTVV.

This clonotype has a count of ten or more. The chain carries TRBV6-5 and TRBJ2-1, with D possibly TRBD1 on 6 matching bases. The germline CDR1 and CDR2 sequences are MNHEY and SVGAGI. The V and J ends lost 2 bases and 6 bases respectively, with 14 bases between them. This CDR3 is 15 amino acids long. This chain's CDR3 is CASSYTLTGSNEQFF. The CDR3 DNA follows: TGTGCCAGCAGTTACACTTTAACAGGGAGCAATGAGCAGTTCTTC.

This clonotype was observed a few times. The CDR3 reads CASSHNGQGDTEAFF. The CDR3 DNA reads as TGCGCCAGCAGCCATAACGGACAGGGAGACACTGAAGCTTTCTTT. The chain combines TRBV5-1 with TRBJ1-1; TRBD1 agrees at 8 bases. Per the germline V gene, CDR1 is SGHRS and CDR2 is YFSETQ. The V gene end was trimmed by 4 bases and the J gene end by 3 bases; junction bases not matched to a gene: 8. The CDR3 contains 15 residues.

This chain uses TRBV20-1 with TRBJ1-2, with D maybe TRBD1 (5 bases). Trimming shortened V by 5 bases and J by 2 bases, and 12 bases separated the two germline ends. The CDR3 is 13 residues long. Germline V gives CDR1 DFQATT, CDR2 SNEGSKA (reference sequence). The CDR3 sequence: CSALGLSNYGYTF. The CDR3, as DNA: TGCAGTGCTCTGGGACTGAGCAACTATGGCTACACCTTC.

A few counts support this clonotype. The gene calls are TRBV11-3 and TRBJ2-7; 11 bases line up with TRBD2. After removal of 2 bases from V and 5 bases from J, the junction contained 8 bases not matched to a gene. This CDR3 region has 16 residues. Per the germline V gene, CDR1 is SGHNT and CDR2 is YENEEA. CDR3 region: CASSLNSLAGGNEQYF. CDR3 nucleotide sequence: TGTGCCAGCAGCTTAAATTCTCTAGCGGGAGGCAACGAGCAGTACTTC.

The J gene is TRBJ2-7, the V gene TRBV5-1, with TRBD2 matching over 12 bases. This CDR3 comprises 16 residues. Germline CDR1 is SGHRS and CDR2 is YFSETQ. V shed 4 bases and J 5 bases; nucleotides not matched to a gene: 10. DNA of the CDR3: TGCGCCAGCAGCCCCTGGACTAGCGGGAACTTCGACGAGCAGTACTTC. It is translated as CASSPWTSGNFDEQYF.

The V call is TRBV16, the J call TRBJ2-3; D gene unclear. Deletions cut 0 bases from V and 3 bases from J, with 10 bases between. This CDR3 contains 15 residues. Germline CDR1 is KGHSY and CDR2 is FQNENV. CDR3 DNA sequence: TGTGCCAGCAGCCAATCTCGGGTAGCTACAGATACGCAGTATTTT. The encoded protein is CASSQSRVATDTQYF.

The chain combines TRBV5-4 with TRBJ2-4; D may correspond to TRBD1 or TRBD2 (5 bases each). Germline V CDR1 and CDR2: SGHNT, YYREEE (reference sequence). The germline V and J ends were trimmed by 5 bases and 8 bases, with 11 bases remaining between them. The CDR3 length is 12 residues. This chain's CDR3 is CASRGMGDIQYF. The DNA for the CDR3 is TGTGCCAGCAGAGGGATGGGGGACATTCAGTACTTC.

This clonotype was observed at least ten times. The chain links TRBV30 to TRBJ2-3; 13 bases align to TRBD2. The length of the CDR3 is 16 residues. The J segment lost 2 bases and the V segment lost 3 bases, leaving 5 bases of the junction unmatched. The V gene's germline CDR1 is GTSNPN and CDR2 SVGIG (reference sequence). CDR3 amino acids: CAWSMGLAGNTDTQYF. CDR3 bases: TGTGCCTGGAGCATGGGACTAGCGGGGAACACAGATACGCAGTATTTT.

This clonotype has a handful of counts. This chain uses TRBV5-1 with TRBJ2-1; D may match TRBD1 or TRBD2 (6 bases each). CDR3 length: 16 residues. The V gene's germline CDR1 is SGHRS and CDR2 YFSETQ. Trimming left V 0 bases short and J 3 bases short, with 13 bases between. The CDR3: CASSLAGGELYNEQFF. The CDR3 nucleotides are TGCGCCAGCAGCTTGGCCGGGGGCGAGCTCTACAATGAGCAGTTCTTC.

In its sample, this clonotype was seen a few times. The CDR3 protein is CASWSHTGELFF. The CDR3 DNA follows: TGTGCCAGCTGGTCTCACACCGGGGAGCTGTTTTTT. The chain couples TRBV6-1 to TRBJ2-2; D is unresolved. Trimming shortened V by 8 bases and J by 3 bases, and 7 bases separated the two germline ends. The CDR3 runs to 12 residues. Germline CDR1 reads MNHNS; CDR2 reads SASEGT.

The rearrangement uses TRBV20-1 and TRBJ2-2; D ambiguous. Germline V gene sequence: CDR1 DFQATT, CDR2 SNEGSKA (reference sequence). The CDR3 loop spans 13 amino acids. With 5 bases removed from V and 7 bases from J, the gap between germline ends came to 14 bases. Here the CDR3 DNA reads TGCAGTGCTCCCGAGAAGGTGGGCGGGGAGCTGTTTTTT. This translates into CSAPEKVGGELFF.

The chain carries TRBV5-5 and TRBJ2-1; 10 bases align to TRBD2. CDR1 SGHKS and CDR2 YYEKEE come from the germline V gene (reference sequence). The V and J ends lost 6 bases and 9 bases, in that order; junction bases with no gene match: 15. The CDR3 extends over 16 amino acids. CDR3 in DNA: TGTGCCAGCACCACAAACCCTAGCGGGAGCAGGCTTGAGCAGTTCTTC. Translation gives CASTTNPSGSRLEQFF.

This clonotype was recorded at least ten times. This sequence joins TRBV10-3 and TRBJ1-2; tentative D call: TRBD1 (6 bases). Germline V gives CDR1 ENHRY, CDR2 SYGVKD. V was shortened by 8 bases and J by 8 bases, with 15 bases between the two germline ends. The length of the CDR3 is 12 residues. CDR3 coding DNA: TGTGCCATCTATGCAGGGGTGAGCGGCTACACCTTC. Its protein product is CAIYAGVSGYTF.

The rearrangement uses TRBV28 and TRBJ1-4; D is ambiguous. This CDR3 is 14 amino acids long. Germline-derived CDR1 and CDR2 are MDHEN and SYDVKM. The V end was cut by 8 bases, the J end by 8 bases, with 18 bases between. CDR3 in DNA: TGTGCCAGCGTCCCACGAAGCTCATCCGAAAAACTGTTTTTT. As protein: CASVPRSSSEKLFF.

The chain combines TRBV7-2 with TRBJ2-2; 7 nucleotides align to TRBD1. The CDR3 runs 16 residues. CDR1 is SGHTA, CDR2 FQGNSA, per germline. With V trimmed by 5 bases and J by 5 bases, 11 bases remained unmatched. Here the CDR3 DNA reads TGTGCCAGCAGCGATCGACAGGGAATAAATACCGGGGAGCTGTTTTTT. Protein sequence: CASSDRQGINTGELFF.

In this sample, this clonotype turned up a few times. The V call is TRBV12-3 or TRBV12-4, the J call TRBJ1-3; TRBD1 might be the D (5 bases). This CDR3 is built from 14 residues. Deletions cut 8 bases from V and 9 bases from J, with 20 bases between. CDR3 protein: CASGSSGVEGTIYF. In DNA, the CDR3 is TGTGCCAGCGGATCCTCGGGGGTTGAGGGCACCATATATTTT.

This clonotype was observed a handful of times. The V call is TRBV19, the J call TRBJ2-1; D call uncertain. In germline, CDR1 is LNHDA, CDR2 SQIVND (reference sequence). V was cut by 1 base and J by 2 bases, with 9 bases left in between. The CDR3 has 15 residues. The CDR3 nucleotides read TGTGCCAGTAGTATAGGGGCGCGGACCTACAATGAGCAGTTCTTC. It yields the protein CASSIGARTYNEQFF. Full variable domain (rest looked up from reference TRBV19 and TRBJ2-1): DGGITQSPKYLFRKEGQNVTLSCEQNLNHDAMYWYRQDPGQGLRLIYYSQIVNDFQKGDIAEGYSVSREKKESFPLTVTSAQKNPTAFYLCASSIGARTYNEQFFGPGTRLTVL.